The clone carrying this T cell receptor (beta chain) turned up a few times. Germline V gene lookup returns CDR1 DFQATT and CDR2 SNEGSKA (reference sequence). CDR3 length equals 15 residues. V was pared by 0 bases and J by 4 bases, with 6 bases of the junction left unmatched. The data originate from a study of identical twins. MiXCR, run by TCRdb on the 5' RACE reads, gives a single entry per CDR3 protein. The table shows under 800,000 distinct CDR3 sequences, with 21% occurring only once. The same sample was also used in a study of T cells expressing NK-cell markers.

The V gene is TRBV20-1, the J gene TRBJ1-2, with 9 bases identical to TRBD1. This clonotype was sampled from a woman younger than 30 in good health. The sequenced material came from PBMCs. CDR3 sequence reads: CSARDTGGAGYGYTF. CDR3 coding DNA: TGCAGTGCTAGAGACACAGGGGGCGCGGGCTATGGCTACACCTTC.